This paragraph reports one T cell receptor beta chain. Its antigen is not identified. Germline V gene lookup returns CDR1 MNHEY and CDR2 SMNVEV (reference sequence). The CDR3 is made up of 18 amino acids. Trimming pared 2 bases from V and 4 bases from J, leaving 20 bases between. The PCR was carried out with 60 Vbeta primers and 13 Jbeta primers. Sequenced by immunoSEQ multiplex PCR; TCRdb stores in-frame clones only, minus some. The sample contains more than 75,000 clones, about four fifths of which appear only once. The data were taken from a study of cytomegalovirus exposure and HLA in healthy donors. General study points: Excluded: some indistinguishable V segments such as TRBV6-2 and TRBV6-3.

The sequence was collected from a woman aged 18-30 years in good health and CMV-seropositive. The chain joins TRBV27 to TRBJ2-2; D perhaps matches TRBD1 (5 bases). The sample taken for sequencing was PBMCs. CDR3 amino acids: CASSLKGWGLDGTGELFF. The CDR3 DNA reads TGTGCCAGCAGTTTAAAGGGTTGGGGCCTCGATGGCACCGGGGAGCTGTTTTTT.